The 27 T cell receptor beta chains listed next were all sequenced from one sample in a study of Graves' ophthalmopathy and Graves' hyperthyroidism. The TCR beta CDR3 regions underwent amplification from RNA transcripts. The authors performed first-round RT-PCR with HTBI primers and then a second-round multiplex PCR. TCRdb reanalysed the multiplex PCR reads using MiXCR and keeps one entry per CDR3 protein. The data contain about 48,000 distinct CDR3 sequences, less than 65% of them singletons. The sample consisted of peripheral blood. The receptor set was obtained from an adult man with Graves' ophthalmopathy.

Turning to this clonotype: An end of the junction does not agree with germline; a read error may underlie this. This sequence joins TRBV7-9 and TRBJ2-3; D unresolved. CDR3 length: 12 amino acids. CDR1 is SEHNR and CDR2 is FQNEAQ in the germline V gene (reference sequence). The CDR3 sequence is CASSSTPDTQYF. In DNA form, the CDR3 reads TGTGCCAGCAGCTCTACACCAGATACGCAGTACTTT.

By proportion, this clonotype is medium-sized. The gene calls are TRBV19 and TRBJ1-3; unclear D gene. Germline V gene sequence: CDR1 LNHDA, CDR2 SQIVND (reference sequence). The V and J ends lost 2 bases and 2 bases respectively, with 10 bases between them. The CDR3 has 15 amino acids. CDR3 bases: TGTGCCAGTAGTATATCGGTTATCGCTGGAAACACCATATATTTT. This encodes CASSISVIAGNTIYF.

This chain links TRBV19 with TRBJ2-7; 8 bases agree with TRBD2. Germline values: CDR1 LNHDA, CDR2 SQIVND (reference sequence). CDR3 length: 14 amino acids. The junction had 10 bases not matched to a gene; V was cut back by 3 bases and J by 9 bases. The chain's CDR3 is CASSMASGSFGQYF. The CDR3 DNA sequence: TGTGCCAGTAGTATGGCTAGCGGGTCCTTCGGGCAGTACTTC. The whole variable domain, remainder taken from reference TRBV19 and TRBJ2-7, is DGGITQSPKYLFRKEGQNVTLSCEQNLNHDAMYWYRQDPGQGLRLIYYSQIVNDFQKGDIAEGYSVSREKKESFPLTVTSAQKNPTAFYLCASSMASGSFGQYFGPGTRLTVT.

This clonotype came up many times. The gene calls are TRBV9 and TRBJ2-2; D uncertain. Trimming cost V 0 bases and J 0 bases, with 12 bases left between them. The germline gives CDR1 SGDLS, CDR2 YYNGEE. The CDR3 has 17 residues. The CDR3 here is CASSVAETTANTGELFF. The CDR3 DNA reads TGTGCCAGCAGCGTAGCTGAAACCACCGCGAACACCGGGGAGCTGTTTTTT.

This chain connects TRBV7-9 to TRBJ1-4, with D possibly matching TRBD1 (6 bases). Germline assignment: CDR1 SEHNR and CDR2 FQNEAQ (reference sequence). Trimming cost V 5 bases and J 5 bases, with 9 bases left between them. The CDR3 covers 13 residues. This CDR3 reads CASSRGSNEKLFF. DNA for the CDR3: TGTGCCAGCAGCAGGGGGTCCAATGAAAAACTGTTTTTT. Filled out from reference TRBV7-9 and TRBJ1-4, the complete variable domain reads DTGVSQNPRHKITKRGQNVTFRCDPISEHNRLYWYRQTLGQGPEFLTYFQNEAQLEKSRLLSDRFSAERPKGSFSTLEIQRTEQGDSAMYLCASSRGSNEKLFFGSGTQLSVL.

Points on this clonotype: A clone one base away is much larger, so this may be a read error. This chain links TRBV7-2 with TRBJ2-5; 8 nucleotides line up with TRBD2. The CDR3 loop spans 19 amino acids. The V gene's germline CDR1 is SGHTA and CDR2 FQGNSA. CDR3: CASSSLGGTSGQYQETQHF. The CDR3 coding sequence is TGTGCCAGCAGCTCCCTAGGGGGTACTAGCGGACAGTACCAAGAGACCCAGCACTTC.

The J gene is TRBJ2-5, the V gene TRBV10-1, with 7 bases lining up with TRBD1. After removal of 7 bases from V and 7 bases from J, the junction contained 9 bases not matched to a gene. This CDR3 comprises 13 residues. Germline loops: CDR1 WNHNN, CDR2 SYGVQD (reference sequence). The CDR3 protein is CASIRTGKLTQYF. The CDR3 bases are TGCGCCAGCATTCGGACAGGTAAATTGACCCAGTACTTC.

The chain carries TRBV5-8 and TRBJ1-5; no definite D call. The CDR3 is 12 amino acids. CDR1 SGHTS and CDR2 YDEGEE come from the germline V gene. V dropped 6 bases and J dropped 2 bases, with 6 bases sitting between them. CDR3 DNA: TGTGCCAGCATGTGGCGCAATCAGCCCCAGCATTTT. This codes for CASMWRNQPQHF.

The sample holds many counts of this clonotype. This chain links TRBV5-6 with TRBJ2-3, with a possible D match to TRBD2 (5 bases). The CDR3 sequence is 14 residues long. V gave up 1 base and J gave up 0 bases, with 6 bases separating them. In germline, CDR1 is SGHDT, CDR2 YYEEEE. DNA of the CDR3: TGTGCCAGCAGCTTGTTAGCGAGCACAGATACGCAGTATTTT. Its translation is CASSLLASTDTQYF.

The chain carries TRBV7-9 and TRBJ1-5, with a possible D match to TRBD1 (5 bases). With 5 bases removed from V and 5 bases from J, the gap between germline ends came to 10 bases. The CDR3 loop spans 13 amino acids. Germline assignment: CDR1 SEHNR and CDR2 FQNEAQ (reference sequence). The CDR3 nucleotides are TGTGCCAGCAGCCACGTGGGACATCAGCCCCAGCATTTT. It is translated as CASSHVGHQPQHF.

This rearrangement joins TRBV4-3 to TRBJ2-1; D call uncertain. The V end lost 3 bases, the J end lost 3 bases, and 9 bases lay between the germline ends. The CDR3 runs to 14 residues. Looked up from germline, CDR1 is LGHNA and CDR2 is YSLEER. As DNA, the CDR3 is TGCGCCAGCAGCCATCCGGACGGCTACAATGAGCAGTTCTTC. Protein: CASSHPDGYNEQFF.

This clonotype was found once. The chain employs TRBV11-2 and TRBJ2-7; 7 bases match TRBD1. Germline CDR1 reads SGHAT; CDR2 reads FQNNGV. The CDR3 covers 13 residues. With V trimmed by 5 bases and J by 3 bases, 4 bases remained unmatched. The CDR3 sequence: CASSAGQVYEQYF. DNA for the CDR3: TGTGCCAGCAGCGCAGGACAGGTCTACGAGCAGTACTTC. The full variable domain, with the rest looked up from reference TRBV11-2 and TRBJ2-7, is EAGVAQSPRYKIIEKRQSVAFWCNPISGHATLYWYQQILGQGPKLLIQFQNNGVVDDSQLPKDRFSAERLKGVDSTLKIQPAKLEDSAVYLCASSAGQVYEQYFGPGTRLTVT.

The chain recombines TRBV7-2 with TRBJ2-3; 7 bases agree with TRBD2. The end of the DNA aligns better with TRBJ2-5, so the J call may be wrong. The CDR3 runs 13 residues. The V gene's germline CDR1 is SGHTA and CDR2 FQGNSA. CDR3 sequence (DNA): TGTGCTAGAGCCTCTAGCGGTCGGGAGACCCAGTACTTC. Its protein is CARASSGRETQYF.

The chain recombines TRBV2 with TRBJ2-6; D perhaps matches TRBD1 (5 bases). Germline loops: CDR1 SNHLY, CDR2 FYNNEI. Trimming removed 4 bases from V and 0 bases from J, with 13 bases in between. This CDR3 comprises 17 residues. CDR3 bases: TGTGCCAGCAGTGGGGTTGACAGCTCCTCTGGGGCCAACGTCCTGACTTTC. Residues: CASSGVDSSSGANVLTF.

This clonotype was observed once. It is unclear where the CDR3 begins or ends on the DNA, so no DNA is shown, and the CDR3 is as TCRdb lists it. The chain joins TRBV25-1 to TRBJ2-1; the table's TRBD2 call for D was not verified on the DNA. Termini included, the CDR3 measures 20 amino acids. Germline V gene sequence: CDR1 MGHDK, CDR2 SYGVNS. The chain's CDR3 is CASSIYLCSGKAGGYNEQFF.

This clonotype was recorded at least ten times. This sequence joins TRBV3-1 and TRBJ1-6; 10 nucleotides agree with TRBD1. The V segment lost 2 bases and the J segment 7 bases; nucleotides outside the gene matches: 2. The CDR3 sequence is 15 residues long. Per the germline V gene, CDR1 is LGHDT and CDR2 is YNNKEL (reference sequence). CDR3 region: CASSQRQGANSPLHF. The DNA for the CDR3 is TGTGCCAGCAGCCAAAGACAGGGGGCAAATTCACCCCTCCACTTT.

This clonotype was seen at least ten times. V usage is TRBV6-2 or TRBV6-3 and J usage is TRBJ2-6, with 8 bases lining up with TRBD1. The CDR3 consists of 20 residues. Germline CDR1 MNHEY, CDR2 SVGEGT. The trim removed 5 bases at V and 0 bases at J, leaving 15 bases unmatched. CDR3 in amino acids: CASSTYRRDRQSSGANVLTF. CDR3 bases: TGTGCCAGCAGTACATATCGCCGGGACAGGCAGAGCTCTGGGGCCAACGTCCTGACTTTC.

V is TRBV29-1 and J is TRBJ2-7; 14 bases agree with TRBD2. After removal of 3 bases from V and 0 bases from J, the junction contained 10 bases not matched to a gene. Germline V gene sequence: CDR1 SQVTM, CDR2 ANQGSEA. The CDR3 is made up of 18 amino acids. As DNA, the CDR3 is TGCAGCGTTGATTCCGGTGGTGGGACTAGCGGGAGCTCCTACGAGCAGTACTTC. This gives the protein CSVDSGGGTSGSSYEQYF.

V and J are TRBV19 and TRBJ2-3; perhaps D is TRBD1 or TRBD2 (7 bases each). Trimming removed 8 bases at V and 6 bases at J, with 24 bases between. Germline V CDR1 and CDR2: LNHDA, SQIVND (reference sequence). The CDR3 is 16 residues long. The chain's CDR3 is CASLRQGGAGGDTQYF. Here the CDR3 DNA reads TGTGCCAGTCTCCGACAGGGAGGGGCCGGAGGGGATACGCAGTATTTT.

This clonotype was observed many times. This chain connects TRBV2 to TRBJ2-5, with 7 bases identical to TRBD2. The CDR3 extends over 13 amino acids. CDR1 and CDR2 (germline): SNHLY, FYNNEI. V was clipped by 6 bases and J by 1 base; unmatched bases: 2. The CDR3 protein is CASSGGSQETQYF. CDR3 sequence (DNA): TGTGCCAGCAGCGGGGGGAGCCAAGAGACCCAGTACTTC. The entire variable domain, with the rest obtained from reference TRBV2 and TRBJ2-5, is as follows: EPEVTQTPSHQVTQMGQEVILRCVPISNHLYFYWYRQILGQKVEFLVSFYNNEISEKSEIFDDQFSVERPDGSNFTLKIRSTKLEDSAMYFCASSGGSQETQYFGPGTRLLVL.

The chain couples TRBV24-1 to TRBJ2-1; 11 bases map to TRBD2. This CDR3 is built from 17 residues. The V gene end was trimmed by 4 bases and the J gene end by 4 bases; junction bases not matched to a gene: 8. Germline CDR1 and CDR2: KGHDR and SFDVKD. The CDR3 nucleotides are TGTGCCACCAGTGACAGGACTAGCGGGTTGACGTACAATGAGCAGTTCTTC. Its translation: CATSDRTSGLTYNEQFF.

This clonotype qualifies as medium-sized. This sequence joins TRBV2 and TRBJ2-4; D is undetermined. The germline CDR1 and CDR2 sequences are SNHLY and FYNNEI. The V end lost 1 base, the J end lost 10 bases, and 5 bases lay between the germline ends. CDR3 size: 11 residues. The CDR3 sequence: CASSEEGIQYF. CDR3 DNA: TGTGCCAGCAGTGAAGAGGGTATTCAGTACTTC.

This chain links TRBV7-9 with TRBJ1-3; D unclear. The CDR3 loop spans 11 amino acids. V dropped 3 bases and J dropped 5 bases, with 2 bases sitting between them. The germline V gene encodes CDR1 SEHNR and CDR2 FQNEAQ (reference sequence). CDR3 DNA sequence: TGTGCCAGCAGCTTGAGAAACACCATATATTTT. Amino acids: CASSLRNTIYF.

CDR3 nucleotide sequence: TGTGCTAGCGGTGCTTACAATGAGCAGTTCTTC. It encodes CASGAYNEQFF. The V gene is TRBV7-7, the J gene TRBJ2-1, with D perhaps TRBD2 (6 bases). In germline, CDR1 is SSHAT, CDR2 FNYEAQ (reference sequence). The CDR3 extends over 11 amino acids.

The J gene is TRBJ1-2, the V gene TRBV7-9, with 10 bases lining up with TRBD1. Unmatched junction bases numbered 11, after V lost 4 bases and J lost 6 bases. CDR1 is SEHNR and CDR2 is FQNEAQ in the germline V gene (reference sequence). CDR3 length: 16 amino acids. CDR3 coding DNA: TGTGCCAGCAGCTCCACGGGACAGGGGATTCGAGATGGCTACACCTTC. It specifies CASSSTGQGIRDGYTF.

The V call is TRBV7-6, the J call TRBJ1-4; TRBD1 matches at 9 bases. The ends lost 1 base at V and 8 bases at J; junction bases unmatched: 8. CDR1 SGHVS and CDR2 FNYEAQ come from the germline V gene. The CDR3 covers 16 residues. CDR3 coding DNA: TGTGCCAGCAGCTTAGGGACAGGGGTTATGAAAGAAAAACTGTTTTTT. It specifies CASSLGTGVMKEKLFF.

The chain joins TRBV10-2 to TRBJ2-3; either TRBD1 or TRBD2 may supply D (5 bases each). V lost 4 bases to trimming and J lost 0 bases, with 14 bases between them. Germline-derived CDR1 and CDR2 are WSHSY and SAAADI. The CDR3 sequence is 16 residues long. This chain's CDR3 is CASSALRDGSTDTQYF. The CDR3 DNA follows: TGCGCCAGCAGTGCTCTCCGGGACGGTAGCACAGATACGCAGTATTTT.